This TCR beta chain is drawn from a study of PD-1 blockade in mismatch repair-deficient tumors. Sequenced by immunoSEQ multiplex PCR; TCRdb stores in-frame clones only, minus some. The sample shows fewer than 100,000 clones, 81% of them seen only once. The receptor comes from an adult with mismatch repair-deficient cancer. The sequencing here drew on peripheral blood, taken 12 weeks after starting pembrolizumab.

The CDR3 protein is CASSWASGSGETQYF. The CDR3, as DNA: TGTGCCAGCAGCTGGGCTAGCGGGAGTGGAGAGACCCAGTACTTC. The chain couples TRBV7-2 to TRBJ2-5; 10 bases agree with TRBD2. The CDR3 is 15 residues long. Per germline, CDR1 SGHTA and CDR2 FQGNSA. Trimming at V came to 4 bases and at J to 4 bases, leaving 6 bases not matched to a gene.